One sample yielded the 10 T cell receptor beta chains listed below, sequenced in a study of early T cells in non-severe SARS-CoV-2 infection. TCRdb fed the 5' RACE reads into MiXCR, producing one record per CDR3 protein. Of tens of thousands of distinct CDR3 sequences in the sample, about 12% are singletons; the top ten hold around 6.7%. Sequencing used whole blood. These receptors were collected from an adult who was a healthcare worker with PCR-confirmed SARS-CoV-2 infection or an uninfected control (not recorded which).

This clonotype was counted many times. V usage is TRBV2 and J usage is TRBJ2-6, with unresolved D. Trimming pared 1 base from V and 1 base from J, leaving 5 bases between. The CDR3 is 15 residues long. Germline CDR1 and CDR2: SNHLY and FYNNEI. CDR3 in amino acids: CASSEEQSGANVLTF. DNA for the CDR3: TGTGCCAGCAGTGAAGAACAGTCTGGGGCCAACGTCCTGACTTTC. The variable domain in full, completed from reference TRBV2 and TRBJ2-6, reads EPEVTQTPSHQVTQMGQEVILRCVPISNHLYFYWYRQILGQKVEFLVSFYNNEISEKSEIFDDQFSVERPDGSNFTLKIRSTKLEDSAMYFCASSEEQSGANVLTFGAGSRLTVL.

This clonotype was detected ten times or more. The J gene is TRBJ2-4, the V gene TRBV7-9; tentative D call: TRBD1 (6 bases). This CDR3 has 18 amino acids. CDR1 SEHNR and CDR2 FQNEAQ come from the germline V gene (reference sequence). The V and J ends lost 1 base and 1 base respectively, with 17 bases between them. CDR3 DNA sequence: TGTGCCAGCAGCTTAGTTCAGGACAGATGGTTGGCCAAAAACATTCAGTACTTC. Translation: CASSLVQDRWLAKNIQYF.

In this sample, this clonotype turned up a few times. V and J are TRBV7-9 and TRBJ2-1, with 9 bases aligning to TRBD2. The CDR3 consists of 16 residues. Per the germline V gene, CDR1 is SEHNR and CDR2 is FQNEAQ (reference sequence). Trimming at V came to 5 bases and at J to 6 bases, leaving 11 bases not matched to a gene. The CDR3 nucleotides are TGTGCCAGCAGCCAGGTGGCGGGGGGGCCGAGCAATGAGCAGTTCTTC. As protein: CASSQVAGGPSNEQFF.

This clonotype was seen more than once but under ten times. V gene TRBV20-1 combines with J gene TRBJ2-3; TRBD2 aligns across 15 bases. Germline CDR1 is DFQATT and CDR2 is SNEGSKA (reference sequence). V trimming: 6 bases; J trimming: 7 bases; junction bases outside the gene matches: 8. This CDR3 has 15 amino acids. CDR3 in DNA: TGCAGTGCGCGGACTAGCGGGGGGGCCCAATATACGCAGTATTTT. This codes for CSARTSGGAQYTQYF.

This clonotype was seen a handful of times. This sequence joins TRBV27 and TRBJ2-1; D may be TRBD1 or TRBD2 (5 bases each). Trimming removed 4 bases at V and 4 bases at J, with 11 bases between. The length of the CDR3 is 14 residues. Germline V lookup: CDR1 MNHEY, CDR2 SMNVEV (reference sequence). The CDR3 protein is CASSSLGVYNEQFF. The CDR3 DNA is TGTGCCAGCAGTTCACTAGGGGTGTACAATGAGCAGTTCTTC.

The chain carries TRBV7-6 and TRBJ2-1, with D possibly TRBD1 on 5 matching bases. The CDR3 runs 13 residues. V dropped 3 bases and J dropped 8 bases, with 11 bases sitting between them. Germline CDR1 is SGHVS and CDR2 is FNYEAQ. The CDR3 here is CASSFSGYDEQFF. The CDR3 region has the DNA TGTGCCAGCAGCTTCTCAGGGTATGATGAGCAGTTCTTC.

This clonotype appeared many times. The rearrangement joins TRBV9 to TRBJ2-7; 8 bases agree with TRBD2. The J segment lost 0 bases and the V segment lost 0 bases, leaving 2 bases of the junction unmatched. The germline V gene has CDR1 SGDLS and CDR2 YYNGEE. CDR3 size: 15 residues. In nucleotides, the CDR3 is TGTGCCAGCAGCGTAGGGACTAGCCTCTCCTACGAGCAGTACTTC. It yields the protein CASSVGTSLSYEQYF.

The chain carries TRBV11-2 and TRBJ2-1; maybe TRBD1 (6 bases). The CDR3 spans 14 residues. V dropped 4 bases and J dropped 6 bases, with 13 bases sitting between them. Germline CDR1 reads SGHAT; CDR2 reads FQNNGV. The CDR3 reads CASSSRGQSNEQFF. CDR3 DNA: TGTGCCAGCAGCTCCCGAGGACAGTCCAATGAGCAGTTCTTC. Complete variable domain (other parts from reference TRBV11-2 and TRBJ2-1): EAGVAQSPRYKIIEKRQSVAFWCNPISGHATLYWYQQILGQGPKLLIQFQNNGVVDDSQLPKDRFSAERLKGVDSTLKIQPAKLEDSAVYLCASSSRGQSNEQFFGPGTRLTVL.

This clonotype has ten or more counts. The chain is built from TRBV10-3 and TRBJ2-7; TRBD1 matches 7 bases. The CDR3 spans 15 residues. Trimming cost V 4 bases and J 3 bases; bases outside gene matches: 9. CDR1 and CDR2 (germline): ENHRY, SYGVKD. Here the CDR3 DNA reads TGTGCCATCAGTGGACAACAGGGGAATCTCTACGAGCAGTACTTC. Its protein is CAISGQQGNLYEQYF.

This clonotype was seen many times. This chain uses TRBV2 with TRBJ2-4; D uncertain. Germline V CDR1 and CDR2: SNHLY, FYNNEI. The CDR3 is 15 amino acids. V lost 3 bases to trimming and J lost 1 base, with 10 bases between them. CDR3: CASSDGTSAKNIQYF. DNA for the CDR3: TGTGCCAGCAGTGACGGTACATCTGCCAAAAACATTCAGTACTTC.